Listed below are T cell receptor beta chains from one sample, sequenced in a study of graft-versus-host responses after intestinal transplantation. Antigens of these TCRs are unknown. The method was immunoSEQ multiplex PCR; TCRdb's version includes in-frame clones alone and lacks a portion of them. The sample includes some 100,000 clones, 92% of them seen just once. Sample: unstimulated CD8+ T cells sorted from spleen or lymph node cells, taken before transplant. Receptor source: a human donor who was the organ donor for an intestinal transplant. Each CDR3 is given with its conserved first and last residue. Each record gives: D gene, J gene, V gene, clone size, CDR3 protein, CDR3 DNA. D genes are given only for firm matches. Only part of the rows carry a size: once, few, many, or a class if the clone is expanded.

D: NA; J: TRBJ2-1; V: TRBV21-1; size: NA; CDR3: CASSLAGAQNNEQFF; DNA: TGTGCCAGCAGCCTAGCGGGAGCTCAAAACAATGAGCAGTTCTTC
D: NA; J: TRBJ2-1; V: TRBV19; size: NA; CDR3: CTTHLEQFF; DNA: TGTACTACCCATCTTGAGCAGTTCTTC
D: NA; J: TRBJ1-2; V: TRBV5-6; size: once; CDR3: CASSSLDWGGGYTF; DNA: TGTGCCAGCAGCTCCTTAGACTGGGGCGGTGGCTACACCTTC
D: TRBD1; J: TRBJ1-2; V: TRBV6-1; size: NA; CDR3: CASSEGRGRYGYTF; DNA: TGTGCCAGCAGTGAAGGCAGGGGGCGTTATGGCTACACCTTC
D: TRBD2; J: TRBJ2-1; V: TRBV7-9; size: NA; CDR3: CASRRIGTSDEQFF; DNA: TGTGCCAGCAGACGAATTGGGACTAGCGATGAGCAGTTCTTC
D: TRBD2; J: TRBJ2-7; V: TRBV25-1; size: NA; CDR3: CASSEPGTSPSYEQYF; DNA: TGTGCCAGCAGTGAGCCCGGGACTAGCCCCTCCTACGAGCAGTACTTC
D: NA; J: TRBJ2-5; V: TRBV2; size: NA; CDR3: CASSEPPSEETQYF; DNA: TGTGCCAGCAGTGAACCTCCTAGCGAGGAGACCCAGTACTTC
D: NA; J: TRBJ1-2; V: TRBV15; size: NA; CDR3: CATSRDKTGQINDGYTF; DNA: TGTGCCACCAGCAGAGATAAAACAGGCCAAATAAATGATGGCTACACCTTC
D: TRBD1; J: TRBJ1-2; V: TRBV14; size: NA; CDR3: CASSQAGTGDGYTF; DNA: TGTGCCAGCAGCCAAGCGGGGACAGGGGATGGCTACACCTTC
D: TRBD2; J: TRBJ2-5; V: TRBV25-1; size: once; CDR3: CASSDTSGGIETQYF; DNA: TGTGCCAGCAGTGATACTAGCGGGGGCATAGAGACCCAGTACTTC
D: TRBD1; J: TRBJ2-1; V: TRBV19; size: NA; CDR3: CASSLQDRGIYEQFF; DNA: TGTGCCAGTAGTCTCCAGGACAGGGGAATTTATGAGCAGTTCTTC
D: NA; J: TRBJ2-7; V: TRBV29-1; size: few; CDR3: CSVVDPAERYEQYF; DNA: TGCAGCGTTGTTGACCCGGCGGAACGCTACGAGCAGTACTTC
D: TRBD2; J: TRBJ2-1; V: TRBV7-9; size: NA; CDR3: CASSPMGGLAVDEQFF; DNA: TGTGCCAGCAGCCCCATGGGAGGACTAGCGGTCGATGAGCAGTTCTTC